What follows is one T cell receptor beta chain and its context. Antigen specificity is unknown. CDR1 is SNHLY and CDR2 is FYNNEI in the germline V gene. The V gene lost 8 bases and the J gene lost 3 bases, with 13 bases spanning the gap. This CDR3 is 13 amino acids long. The table came from immunoSEQ multiplex PCR; TCRdb's copy has only in-frame clones and leaves some out. The data show 60,000 or so clones, 90% to 95% seen once. This entry is derived from a study of cytomegalovirus exposure and HLA in healthy donors. Broader study findings: Subsequent analysis showed first-cohort TCR clusters tending to co-occur in around 110 validation repertoires. Rarity held for most TCR sequences, but there were some public TCRs that occurred in many donors. Among TCR beta chains, those listed as cytomegalovirus-associated numbered under 200.

While the first cohort had several hundred subjects, the donors belonged to the separate validation cohort of roughly 130 subjects. The chain is built from TRBV2 and TRBJ1-1, with D tentatively TRBD1 (6 bases). Sequencing was performed on PBMCs. This clonotype originated in a woman under 30 in good health and CMV-seronegative. The CDR3 DNA reads as TGTGCCAGCCAAACAGGGCCCTACACTGAAGCTTTCTTT. Amino acids: CASQTGPYTEAFF.